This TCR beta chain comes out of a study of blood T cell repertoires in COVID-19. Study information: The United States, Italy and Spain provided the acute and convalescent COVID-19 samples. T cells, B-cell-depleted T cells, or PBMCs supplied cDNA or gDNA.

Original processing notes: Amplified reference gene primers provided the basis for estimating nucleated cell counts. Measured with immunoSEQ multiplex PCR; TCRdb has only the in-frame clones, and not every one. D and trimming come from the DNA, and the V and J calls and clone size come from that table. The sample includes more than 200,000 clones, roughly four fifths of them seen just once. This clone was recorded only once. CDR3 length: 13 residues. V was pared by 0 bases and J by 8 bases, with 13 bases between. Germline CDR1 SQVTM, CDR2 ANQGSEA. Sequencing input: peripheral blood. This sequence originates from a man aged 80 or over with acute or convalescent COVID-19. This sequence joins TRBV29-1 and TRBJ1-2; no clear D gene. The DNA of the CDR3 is TGCAGCGTTGAAGATCATCCGGGGAGGGGCTACACCTTC. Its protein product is CSVEDHPGRGYTF.